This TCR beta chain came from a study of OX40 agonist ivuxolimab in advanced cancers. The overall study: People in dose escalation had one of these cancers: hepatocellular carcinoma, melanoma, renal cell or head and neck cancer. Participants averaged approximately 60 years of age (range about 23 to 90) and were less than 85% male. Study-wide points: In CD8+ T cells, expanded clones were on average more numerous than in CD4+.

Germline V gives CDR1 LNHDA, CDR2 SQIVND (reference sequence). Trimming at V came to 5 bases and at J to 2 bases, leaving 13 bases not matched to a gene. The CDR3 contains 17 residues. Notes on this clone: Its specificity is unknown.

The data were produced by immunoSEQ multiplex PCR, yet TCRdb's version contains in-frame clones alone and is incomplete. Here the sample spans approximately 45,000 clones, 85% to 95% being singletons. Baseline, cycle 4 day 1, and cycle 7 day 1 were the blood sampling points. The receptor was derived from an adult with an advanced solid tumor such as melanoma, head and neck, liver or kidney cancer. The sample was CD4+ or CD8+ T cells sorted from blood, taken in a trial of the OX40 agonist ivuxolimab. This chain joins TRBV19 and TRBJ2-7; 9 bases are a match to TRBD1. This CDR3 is CASSWVRSRDRAYEQYF. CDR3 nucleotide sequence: TGTGCCAGTAGTTGGGTCCGCAGCCGGGACAGGGCCTACGAGCAGTACTTC.